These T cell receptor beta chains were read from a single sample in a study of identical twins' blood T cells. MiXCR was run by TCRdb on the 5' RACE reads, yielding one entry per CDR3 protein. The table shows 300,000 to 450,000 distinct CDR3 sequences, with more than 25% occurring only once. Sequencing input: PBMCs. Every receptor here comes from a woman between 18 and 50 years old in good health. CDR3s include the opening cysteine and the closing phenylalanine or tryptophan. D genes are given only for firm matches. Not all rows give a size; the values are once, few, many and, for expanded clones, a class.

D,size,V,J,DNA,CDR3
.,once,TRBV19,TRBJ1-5,TGTGCCTCGCGACCGGACAATCAGCCCCAGCATTTT,CASRPDNQPQHF
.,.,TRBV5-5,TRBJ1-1,TGTGCCAGCGGAAGCACTGGGGGGAACACTGAAGCTTTCTTT,CASGSTGGNTEAFF
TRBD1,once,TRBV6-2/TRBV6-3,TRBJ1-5,TGTGCCAGCAGTGGGACCAGGGGACAGGTCGGAGAGCCCCAGCATTTT,CASSGTRGQVGEPQHF
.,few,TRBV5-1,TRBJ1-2,TGCGCCAGCAGCTTCCTCGAGGGGCTTAACTATGGCTACACCTTC,CASSFLEGLNYGYTF
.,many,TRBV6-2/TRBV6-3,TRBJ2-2,TGTGCCAGCAGTTATTCAGGGGCCCCGAACACCGGGGAGCTGTTTTTT,CASSYSGAPNTGELFF
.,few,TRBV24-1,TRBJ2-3,TGTGCCACCAGTGATCCCTCCCCGGGGGCAGGAGATACGCAGTATTTT,CATSDPSPGAGDTQYF
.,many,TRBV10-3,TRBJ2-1,TGTGCCATCAGTACCGGGACTCTCTACAATGAGCAGTTCTTC,CAISTGTLYNEQFF
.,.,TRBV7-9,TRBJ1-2,TGTGCCAGCAGCTTAGCTTCTTTGGCTGGCTACACCTTC,CASSLASLAGYTF
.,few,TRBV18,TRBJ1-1,TGTGCCAGCTCACCAGTAACACTTCTGAACACTGAAGCTTTCTTT,CASSPVTLLNTEAFF
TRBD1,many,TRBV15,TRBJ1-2,TGTGCCACCAGGTTGACAGGGGAGCATGGCTACACCTTC,CATRLTGEHGYTF
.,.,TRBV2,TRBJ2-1,TGTGCCATCAGTGAAGGCGGCAGGGCCCATGAGCAGTTCTTC,CAISEGGRAHEQFF
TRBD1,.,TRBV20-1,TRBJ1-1,TGCAGTGCTATGGACAGGGGGCGTAGGGCTTTCTTT,CSAMDRGRRAFF
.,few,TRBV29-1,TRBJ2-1,TGCAGCGTTGAACGGGGAATAGCAGGGCAGTTCTTC,CSVERGIAGQFF
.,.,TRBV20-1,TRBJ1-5,TGCAGTGCTAGAGATTACAGGGCCCCCGATCAGCCCCAGCATTTT,CSARDYRAPDQPQHF
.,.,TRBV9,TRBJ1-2,TGTGCCAGCAGCTTACGGACAGATGGCTACACCTTC,CASSLRTDGYTF
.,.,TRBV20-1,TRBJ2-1,TGCAGTGCCCAAAGGGACGTCAATGAGCAGTTCTTC,CSAQRDVNEQFF
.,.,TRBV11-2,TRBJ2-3,TGTGCCAGCAGTTTGACTTTCGCTAGCACAGATACGCAGTATTTT,CASSLTFASTDTQYF
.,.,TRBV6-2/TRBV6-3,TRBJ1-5,TGTGCCAGCAGCCGGGGGACCGCGCAGCCCCAGCATTTT,CASSRGTAQPQHF
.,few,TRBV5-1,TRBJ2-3,TGCGCCAGCAGCTTAGAAAAAGATATGCAGTATTTT,CASSLEKDMQYF
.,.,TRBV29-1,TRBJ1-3,TGCAGCGTTGCCCTTAGGAACACCATATATTTT,CSVALRNTIYF
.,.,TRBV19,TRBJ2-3,TGTGCCAGTAGTATAGTGGGCAGGGTAGCAGATACGCAGTATTTT,CASSIVGRVADTQYF
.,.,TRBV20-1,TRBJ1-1,TGCAGTGCTAGAGCCCCGGGAATGGGGAACACTGAAGCTTTCTTT,CSARAPGMGNTEAFF
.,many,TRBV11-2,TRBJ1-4,TGTGCCAGCAGCTTAGATGGGGGGCTCGGAGAAAAACTGTTTTTT,CASSLDGGLGEKLFF
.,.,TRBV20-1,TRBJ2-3,TGCAGTGCTCTTTCAGTAGATACGCAGTATTTT,CSALSVDTQYF
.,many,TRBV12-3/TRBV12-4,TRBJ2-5,TGTGCCAGCAGTTCCCTTGACAGGATGGAGACCCAGTACTTC,CASSSLDRMETQYF
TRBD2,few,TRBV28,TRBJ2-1,TGTGCCAGCAGTTCAACTAGCGTACCCTCCTACAATGAGCAGTTCTTC,CASSSTSVPSYNEQFF
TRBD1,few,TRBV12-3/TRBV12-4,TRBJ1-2,TGTGCCAGCAGCCAAAGTTCCGGGACAGTCTATGGCTACACCTTC,CASSQSSGTVYGYTF
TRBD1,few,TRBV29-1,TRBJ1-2,TGCAGCGTTGGACAGGGGGTCTCTGGCTACACCTTC,CSVGQGVSGYTF
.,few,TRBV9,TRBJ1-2,TGTGCCAGCAGCTCTGGGGCTGGCGGCTACACCTTC,CASSSGAGGYTF
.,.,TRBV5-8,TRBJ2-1,TGTGCCAGCATCAGGAATATTGGTGGACTTTTCGATGAGCAGTTCTTC,CASIRNIGGLFDEQFF
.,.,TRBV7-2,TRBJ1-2,TGTGCCAGCAGCTTAAAGGGGGTCGGAAACTATGGCTACACCTTC,CASSLKGVGNYGYTF
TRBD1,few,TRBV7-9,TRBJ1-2,TGTGCCAGCAGCTCCCTAACAGGGGAAGGCTACACCTTC,CASSSLTGEGYTF
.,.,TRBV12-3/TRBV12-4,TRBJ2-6,TGTGCCAGCAAACTTGGGGCCAACGTCCTGACTTTC,CASKLGANVLTF
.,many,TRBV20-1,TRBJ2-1,TGCAGTGCTAGACAGGGTAATGAGCAGTTCTTC,CSARQGNEQFF
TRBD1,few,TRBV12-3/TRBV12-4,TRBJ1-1,TGTGCCAGCAGACGTCCCGGGACAGGGAACACTGAAGCTTTCTTT,CASRRPGTGNTEAFF
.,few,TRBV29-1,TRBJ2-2,TGCAGCGTGCCCCTAGGGACCGGGGAGCTGTTTTTT,CSVPLGTGELFF
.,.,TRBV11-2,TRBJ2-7,TGTGCCAGCAGCTTAGCTCCTGGAGGCGGCGAGCAGTACTTC,CASSLAPGGGEQYF
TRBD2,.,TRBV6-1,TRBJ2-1,TGTGCCAGCAGGATAGGGACGGACATTGGACTAGCGGGAGGTGTTTATGAGCAGTTCTTC,CASRIGTDIGLAGGVYEQFF
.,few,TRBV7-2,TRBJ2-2,TGTGCCAGCAGCTTACGCACTTCGAACACCGGGGAGCTGTTTTTT,CASSLRTSNTGELFF
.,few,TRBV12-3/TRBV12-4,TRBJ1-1,TGTGCCAGCAGTTGGAAAAACACTGAAGCTTTCTTT,CASSWKNTEAFF
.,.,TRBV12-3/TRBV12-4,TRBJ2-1,TGTGCCAGCGGAATCAACGATCCTAACAATGAGCAGTTCTTC,CASGINDPNNEQFF
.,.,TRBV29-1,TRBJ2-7,TGCAGCGTGCTTTGGGGCGAGCAGTACTTC,CSVLWGEQYF
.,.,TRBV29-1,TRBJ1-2,TGCAGCGCCTTGTTCCTCCCAGGCGGCTACACCTTC,CSALFLPGGYTF